The rows below give T cell receptor beta chains drawn from one sample of a study of blood T cells in healthy people across ages. In TCRdb, the 5' RACE reads were re-called with MiXCR into one record per CDR3 protein. The repertoire holds approximately 800,000 distinct CDR3 sequences, with approximately 53% as singletons. Sequenced: blood. The receptors were gathered from a man in his forties or fifties in good health. Both conserved end residues are part of each CDR3. Each record gives: D gene, J gene, V gene, clone size, CDR3 protein, CDR3 DNA. D genes are given only for firm matches. Some rows mark clone size as missing; the rest say once, few, many or name a class of expanded clone.

d_gene: .; j_gene: TRBJ1-1; v_gene: TRBV4-2; abundance: .; CDR3aa: CASSQASMNTEAFF; CDR3nt: TGTGCCAGCAGCCAGGCCTCCATGAACACTGAAGCTTTCTTT
d_gene: TRBD2; j_gene: TRBJ2-3; v_gene: TRBV5-1; abundance: .; CDR3aa: CASSEAGGPTDTQYF; CDR3nt: TGCGCCAGCAGCGAAGCGGGGGGGCCTACAGATACGCAGTATTTT
d_gene: .; j_gene: TRBJ2-7; v_gene: TRBV20-1; abundance: few; CDR3aa: CSARDSSYSYEQYF; CDR3nt: TGCAGTGCTAGAGATTCGAGCTACTCCTACGAGCAGTACTTC
d_gene: TRBD2; j_gene: TRBJ2-3; v_gene: TRBV10-3; abundance: few; CDR3aa: CAIRETSENTDTQYF; CDR3nt: TGTGCCATCAGGGAAACTAGCGAGAACACAGATACGCAGTATTTT
d_gene: .; j_gene: TRBJ1-1; v_gene: TRBV5-1; abundance: .; CDR3aa: CASSQRTTNTEAFF; CDR3nt: TGCGCCAGCAGCCAGAGGACTACCAACACTGAAGCTTTCTTT
d_gene: TRBD1; j_gene: TRBJ2-7; v_gene: TRBV7-8; abundance: .; CDR3aa: CTSSPYLGTENSYEQYF; CDR3nt: TGTACCAGCAGCCCTTACCTCGGGACAGAGAACTCCTACGAGCAGTACTTC
d_gene: .; j_gene: TRBJ2-3; v_gene: TRBV12-3/TRBV12-4; abundance: few; CDR3aa: CASTADTPTDTQYF; CDR3nt: TGTGCCAGCACCGCCGACACTCCGACAGATACGCAGTATTTT
d_gene: .; j_gene: TRBJ1-2; v_gene: TRBV10-3; abundance: .; CDR3aa: CAISDQESFYGYTF; CDR3nt: TGTGCCATCAGTGATCAGGAATCTTTCTATGGCTACACCTTC
d_gene: .; j_gene: TRBJ2-1; v_gene: TRBV5-1; abundance: .; CDR3aa: CASSLDMGHGSRQQFF; CDR3nt: TGCGCCAGCAGCTTGGATATGGGACATGGATCCAGGCAGCAGTTCTTC
d_gene: .; j_gene: TRBJ2-5; v_gene: TRBV29-1; abundance: .; CDR3aa: CSVEAGVEETQYF; CDR3nt: TGCAGCGTTGAGGCTGGGGTTGAAGAGACCCAGTACTTC
d_gene: .; j_gene: TRBJ2-5; v_gene: TRBV7-8; abundance: .; CDR3aa: CASSLVFLEQYF; CDR3nt: TGTGCCAGCAGCTTAGTTTTCCTTGAGCAGTACTTC
d_gene: TRBD2; j_gene: TRBJ2-5; v_gene: TRBV4-3; abundance: .; CDR3aa: CASSQGVAGAFVETQYF; CDR3nt: TGCGCCAGCAGCCAAGGGGTAGCGGGGGCTTTCGTGGAGACCCAGTACTTC
d_gene: TRBD1; j_gene: TRBJ2-7; v_gene: TRBV14; abundance: .; CDR3aa: CASSRGQSCEQYF; CDR3nt: TGTGCCAGCAGCCGGGGACAGTCATGCGAGCAGTACTTC
d_gene: TRBD1; j_gene: TRBJ2-2; v_gene: TRBV6-5; abundance: .; CDR3aa: CASSEAGGTGELFF; CDR3nt: TGTGCCAGCAGTGAAGCAGGGGGCACCGGGGAGCTGTTTTTT
d_gene: .; j_gene: TRBJ2-3; v_gene: TRBV20-1; abundance: .; CDR3aa: CSAAGVGTDTQYF; CDR3nt: TGCAGTGCGGCAGGGGTCGGAACAGATACGCAGTATTTT
d_gene: TRBD2; j_gene: TRBJ2-1; v_gene: TRBV29-1; abundance: .; CDR3aa: CSVDSGRASYEQFF; CDR3nt: TGCAGCGTTGATAGCGGGAGGGCCTCGTATGAGCAGTTCTTC
d_gene: .; j_gene: TRBJ1-2; v_gene: TRBV9; abundance: .; CDR3aa: CASSVADSYGYTF; CDR3nt: TGTGCCAGCAGCGTAGCGGACAGCTATGGCTACACCTTC
d_gene: TRBD2; j_gene: TRBJ2-7; v_gene: TRBV20-1; abundance: once; CDR3aa: CCARASGRGEQYF; CDR3nt: TGCTGTGCTAGGGCTAGCGGGAGGGGCGAGCAGTACTTC
d_gene: .; j_gene: TRBJ2-3; v_gene: TRBV7-2; abundance: many; CDR3aa: CASSLLPRTADTQYF; CDR3nt: TGTGCCAGCAGCTTACTCCCGAGGACAGCTGATACGCAGTATTTT
d_gene: .; j_gene: TRBJ2-3; v_gene: TRBV27; abundance: .; CDR3aa: CASSYWAQGTDTQYF; CDR3nt: TGTGCCAGCAGTTATTGGGCTCAAGGGACAGATACGCAGTATTTT
d_gene: .; j_gene: TRBJ2-5; v_gene: TRBV29-1; abundance: once; CDR3aa: CSVVRETQYF; CDR3nt: TGCAGCGTTGTGCGAGAGACCCAGTACTTC
d_gene: .; j_gene: TRBJ2-1; v_gene: TRBV4-1; abundance: .; CDR3aa: CASSQGVDSDEQFF; CDR3nt: TGCGCCAGCAGCCAAGGTGTGGATTCAGATGAGCAGTTCTTC
d_gene: TRBD2; j_gene: TRBJ2-5; v_gene: TRBV7-2; abundance: .; CDR3aa: CASSLSGGGFQETQYF; CDR3nt: TGTGCCAGCAGCTTAAGCGGGGGGGGTTTCCAAGAGACCCAGTACTTC
d_gene: .; j_gene: TRBJ1-5; v_gene: TRBV3-1; abundance: few; CDR3aa: CASSQEKRRYQPQHF; CDR3nt: TGTGCCAGCAGCCAAGAGAAAAGGAGATATCAGCCCCAGCATTTT
d_gene: .; j_gene: TRBJ1-1; v_gene: TRBV12-3/TRBV12-4; abundance: .; CDR3aa: CASNLASGGSSEAFF; CDR3nt: TGTGCCAGCAACCTCGCTTCGGGGGGCTCGTCTGAAGCTTTCTTT